The source of this TCR beta chain is a study of control samples from healthy donors and cancer patients. TCRdb's table, derived via immunoSEQ multiplex PCR, lists solely in-frame clones and lacks some. This table has some 20,000 clones, about 82% appearing once. The CDR3 is 12 residues long. Deletions cut 3 bases from V and 7 bases from J, with 7 bases between. Germline CDR1 SGHTA, CDR2 FQGNSA. V and J are TRBV7-2 and TRBJ2-1; no reliable D call. The clonotype was recovered from a woman between 65 and 79 years old with colorectal cancer. The sequenced sample was PBMCs. The CDR3 bases are TGTGCCAGCAGCTTCGCCTGGAATGAGCAGTTCTTC. It is translated as CASSFAWNEQFF.